The clone carrying this TCR beta chain occurred once. The data were taken from a study of shared clonotypes between healthy human individuals. Assay runs were performed at deep level. Data came from immunoSEQ multiplex PCR; TCRdb stores just in-frame clones and leaves some out. The sample lists roughly 1 million clones, approximately 70% occurring once. The specimen sequenced was memory CD4+ T cells sorted from blood. This sample's subset: CD45RA-negative fraction. The TCR was taken from a man between 18 and 29 years old in good health.

DNA of the CDR3: TGTGCCAGCAGCTTCGGCAGGGGCGAAGCTTTCTTT. This gives the protein CASSFGRGEAFF. V usage is TRBV5-8 and J usage is TRBJ1-1; weak D call: TRBD1 (6 bases). CDR1 SGHTS and CDR2 YDEGEE come from the germline V gene. The CDR3 is 12 residues long. Deletions cut 2 bases from V and 8 bases from J, with 10 bases between.